What follows are 2 T cell receptor beta chains derived from one specimen sequenced in a study of post-analysis software for immune sequencing data. Study observations and caveats: With TRBV5-6, TRBV5-1 and TRBV20-1 included, a handful of TRBV segments were more frequent in patients than in controls.

The TCR beta cDNA libraries contained unique molecular identifiers. A single record per CDR3 protein comes from TCRdb applying MiXCR to the PCR reads. The top ten clones hold around 11% of a sample with roughly 670,000 distinct CDR3 sequences, around 64% of them seen once. For these TCRs, the target antigens are not known. Sequencing used blood. The receptors derive from a girl aged 2-10 years with multiple sclerosis.

The chain is built from TRBV4-2 and TRBJ2-7; D call uncertain. The J call may be mistaken, given a closer DNA end match to TRBJ2-4. Germline V gene sequence: CDR1 LGHNA, CDR2 YNFKEQ. This CDR3 is built from 16 residues. The CDR3 sequence is CASSRLNPGRENIQYF. DNA of the CDR3: TGTGCCAGCAGCCGGCTAAATCCCGGACGAGAAAACATTCAGTACTTC.

About this clonotype: At one boundary the junction diverges from the germline segment, which might be a read error. The chain links TRBV6-1 to TRBJ2-7; no definite D call. This CDR3 comprises 14 residues. Germline V gene sequence: CDR1 MNHNS, CDR2 SASEGT. The CDR3 coding sequence is TGTGCCGGCAGTGATGTTAAGGGATACTACGAGCAGTACTTC. It yields the protein CAGSDVKGYYEQYF.